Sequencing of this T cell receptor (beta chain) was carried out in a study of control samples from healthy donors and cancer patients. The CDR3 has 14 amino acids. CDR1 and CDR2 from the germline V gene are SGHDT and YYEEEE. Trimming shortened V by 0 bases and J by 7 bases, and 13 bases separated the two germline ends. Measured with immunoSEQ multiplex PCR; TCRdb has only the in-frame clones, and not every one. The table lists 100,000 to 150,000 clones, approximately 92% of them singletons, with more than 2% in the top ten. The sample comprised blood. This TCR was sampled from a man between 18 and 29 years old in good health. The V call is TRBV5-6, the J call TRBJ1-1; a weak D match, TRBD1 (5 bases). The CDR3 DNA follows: TGTGCCAGCAGCTTGGTCTCGGGGAGGGGTGAAGCTTTCTTT. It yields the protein CASSLVSGRGEAFF. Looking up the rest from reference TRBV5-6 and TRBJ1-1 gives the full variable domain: DAGVTQSPTHLIKTRGQQVTLRCSPKSGHDTVSWYQQALGQGPQFIFQYYEEEERQRGNFPDRFSGHQFPNYSSELNVNALLLGDSALYLCASSLVSGRGEAFFGQGTRLTVV.